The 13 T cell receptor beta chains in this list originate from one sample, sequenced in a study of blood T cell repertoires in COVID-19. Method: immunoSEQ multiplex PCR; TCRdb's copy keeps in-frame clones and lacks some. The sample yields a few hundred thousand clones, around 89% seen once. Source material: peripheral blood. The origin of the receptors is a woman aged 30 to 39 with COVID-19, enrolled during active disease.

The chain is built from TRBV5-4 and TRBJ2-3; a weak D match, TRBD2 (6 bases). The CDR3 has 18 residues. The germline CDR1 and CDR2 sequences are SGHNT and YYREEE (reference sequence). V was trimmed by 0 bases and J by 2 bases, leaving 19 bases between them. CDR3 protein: CASSLDLAYRDATDTQYF. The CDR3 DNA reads TGTGCCAGCAGCTTGGATCTAGCGTACCGGGACGCCACAGATACGCAGTATTTT. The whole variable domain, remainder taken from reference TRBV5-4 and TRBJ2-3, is ETGVTQSPTHLIKTRGQQVTLRCSSQSGHNTVSWYQQALGQGPQFIFQYYREEENGRGNFPPRFSGLQFPNYSSELNVNALELDDSALYLCASSLDLAYRDATDTQYFGPGTRLTVL.

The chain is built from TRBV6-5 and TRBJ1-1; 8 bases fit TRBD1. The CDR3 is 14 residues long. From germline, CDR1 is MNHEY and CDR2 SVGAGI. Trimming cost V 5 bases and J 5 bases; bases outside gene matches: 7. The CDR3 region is CASSPQGARTEAFF. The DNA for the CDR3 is TGTGCCAGCAGTCCCCAGGGGGCGCGAACTGAAGCTTTCTTT.

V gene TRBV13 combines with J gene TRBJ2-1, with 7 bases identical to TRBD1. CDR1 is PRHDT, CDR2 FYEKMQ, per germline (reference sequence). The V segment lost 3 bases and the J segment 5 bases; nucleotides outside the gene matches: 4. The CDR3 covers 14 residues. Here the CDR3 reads CASSFDRENNEQFF. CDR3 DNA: TGTGCCAGCAGCTTTGACAGGGAAAACAATGAGCAGTTCTTC.

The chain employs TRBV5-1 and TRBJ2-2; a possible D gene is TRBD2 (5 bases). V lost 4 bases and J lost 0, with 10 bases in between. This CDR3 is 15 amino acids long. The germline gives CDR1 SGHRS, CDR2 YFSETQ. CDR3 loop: CASSRRESNTGELFF. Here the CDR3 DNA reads TGCGCCAGCAGCCGTAGGGAGTCGAACACCGGGGAGCTGTTTTTT.

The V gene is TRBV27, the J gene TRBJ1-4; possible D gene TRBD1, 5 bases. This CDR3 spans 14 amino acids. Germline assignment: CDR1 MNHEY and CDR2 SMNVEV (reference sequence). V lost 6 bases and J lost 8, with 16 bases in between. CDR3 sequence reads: CASSRPGEAEKLFF. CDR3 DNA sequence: TGTGCCAGCAGCCGACCGGGGGAGGCGGAAAAACTGTTTTTT.

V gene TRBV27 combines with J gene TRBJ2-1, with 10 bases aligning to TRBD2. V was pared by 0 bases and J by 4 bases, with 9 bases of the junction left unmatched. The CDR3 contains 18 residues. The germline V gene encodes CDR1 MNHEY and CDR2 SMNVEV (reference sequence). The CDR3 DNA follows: TGTGCCAGCAGTTTATCCCCTTGGGGGACTAGCGTATACAATGAGCAGTTCTTC. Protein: CASSLSPWGTSVYNEQFF.

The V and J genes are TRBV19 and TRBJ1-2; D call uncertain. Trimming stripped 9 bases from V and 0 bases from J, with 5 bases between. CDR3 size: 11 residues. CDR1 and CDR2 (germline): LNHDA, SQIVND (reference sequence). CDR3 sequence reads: CASQANYGYTF. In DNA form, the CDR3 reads TGTGCCAGCCAGGCTAACTATGGCTACACCTTC.

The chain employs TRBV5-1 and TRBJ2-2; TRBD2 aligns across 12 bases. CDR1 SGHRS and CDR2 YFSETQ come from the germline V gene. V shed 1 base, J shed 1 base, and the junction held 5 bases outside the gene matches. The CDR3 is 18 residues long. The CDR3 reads CASSLYPGLAGNTGELFF. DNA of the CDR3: TGCGCCAGCAGCTTGTACCCGGGACTAGCGGGGAACACCGGGGAGCTGTTTTTT.

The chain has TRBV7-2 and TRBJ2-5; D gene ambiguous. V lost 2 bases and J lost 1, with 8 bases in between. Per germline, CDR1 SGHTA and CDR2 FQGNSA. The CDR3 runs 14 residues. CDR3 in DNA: TGTGCCAGCAGCTTAAGACTGCGCCAAGAGACCCAGTACTTC. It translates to CASSLRLRQETQYF. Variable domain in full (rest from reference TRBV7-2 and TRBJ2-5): GAGVSQSPSNKVTEKGKDVELRCDPISGHTALYWYRQSLGQGLEFLIYFQGNSAPDKSGLPSDRFSAERTGGSVSTLTIQRTQQEDSAVYLCASSLRLRQETQYFGPGTRLLVL.

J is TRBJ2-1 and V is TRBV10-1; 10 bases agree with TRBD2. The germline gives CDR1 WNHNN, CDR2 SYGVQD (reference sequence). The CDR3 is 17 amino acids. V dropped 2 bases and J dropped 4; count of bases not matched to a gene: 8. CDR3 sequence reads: CASSEQGLTSGYNEQFF. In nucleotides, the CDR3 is TGCGCCAGCAGTGAGCAGGGATTGACTAGCGGGTACAATGAGCAGTTCTTC.

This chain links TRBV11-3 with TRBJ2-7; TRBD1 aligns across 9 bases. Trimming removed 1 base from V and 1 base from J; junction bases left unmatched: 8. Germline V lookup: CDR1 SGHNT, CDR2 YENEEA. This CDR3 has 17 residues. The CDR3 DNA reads TGTGCCAGCAGCTTAGGTGGAGGGACAGGGCTTTCCTACGAGCAGTACGTC. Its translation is CASSLGGGTGLSYEQYV.

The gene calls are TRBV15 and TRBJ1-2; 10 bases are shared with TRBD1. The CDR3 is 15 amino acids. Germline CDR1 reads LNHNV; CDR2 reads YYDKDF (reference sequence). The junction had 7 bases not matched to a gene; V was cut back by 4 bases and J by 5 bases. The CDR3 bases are TGTGCCACCAGCAACTACCGGGACAGGGGTTATGGCTACACCTTC. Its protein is CATSNYRDRGYGYTF.

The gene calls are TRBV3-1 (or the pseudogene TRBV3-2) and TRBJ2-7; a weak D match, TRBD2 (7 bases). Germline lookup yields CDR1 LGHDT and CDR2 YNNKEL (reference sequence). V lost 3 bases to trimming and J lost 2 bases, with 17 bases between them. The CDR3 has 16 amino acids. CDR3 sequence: CASSQAGGGGPYEQYF. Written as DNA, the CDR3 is TGTGCCAGCAGCCAGGCAGGTGGGGGGGGCCCCTACGAGCAGTACTTC.